Presented here are 30 T cell receptor beta chains from one specimen sequenced in a study of STAT5B mutations in CD4+ large granular lymphocyte leukemia. Generated by immunoSEQ multiplex PCR, the TCRdb table keeps only in-frame clones and is missing some. The sample carries roughly 48,000 clones, about 70% recorded once. What was sequenced was CD4+ T cells from blood buffy coats. The source of these receptors is a human donor in good health.

The V gene is TRBV5-1, the J gene TRBJ2-2; D ambiguous. CDR3 length equals 16 residues. The ends were cut back, 0 bases at V and 0 bases at J, with 9 bases in the middle. Per the germline V gene, CDR1 is SGHRS and CDR2 is YFSETQ. The CDR3 is CASSLVGQANTGELFF. CDR3 in DNA: TGCGCCAGCAGCTTGGTAGGGCAGGCGAACACCGGGGAGCTGTTTTTT.

The chain employs TRBV10-3 and TRBJ2-5; the D is unclear. The CDR3 is made up of 13 amino acids. In germline, CDR1 is ENHRY, CDR2 SYGVKD. V was shortened by 6 bases and J by 4 bases, with 12 bases between the two germline ends. In DNA form, the CDR3 reads TGTGCCATCAGGGTTTCCGGGTCAGAGACCCAGTACTTC. It yields the protein CAIRVSGSETQYF.

This clone was seen a single time. The chain joins TRBV7-2 to TRBJ2-3; D is possibly TRBD2 (6 bases). The germline V and J ends were trimmed by 6 bases and 3 bases, with 10 bases remaining between them. Germline CDR1 and CDR2: SGHTA and FQGNSA. The CDR3 loop spans 13 amino acids. The CDR3 region has the DNA TGTGCCAGCAGTCGTAGCGGAACAGATACGCAGTATTTT. As protein: CASSRSGTDTQYF.

V usage is TRBV2 and J usage is TRBJ1-4, with D maybe TRBD1 (6 bases). CDR1 is SNHLY and CDR2 is FYNNEI in the germline V gene. Trimming shortened V by 4 bases and J by 5 bases, and 8 bases separated the two germline ends. CDR3 length equals 13 residues. Written as DNA, the CDR3 is TGTGCCAGCAGTGTTCAGGGGAATGAAAAACTGTTTTTT. Translation: CASSVQGNEKLFF.

V gene TRBV19 combines with J gene TRBJ1-2; D ambiguous. The CDR3 covers 15 residues. V lost 8 bases and J lost 0, with 16 bases in between. CDR1 is LNHDA, CDR2 SQIVND, per germline (reference sequence). The chain's CDR3 is CASLSLGEANYGYTF. CDR3 bases: TGTGCCAGTCTTTCTTTGGGTGAAGCTAACTATGGCTACACCTTC.

This chain uses TRBV30 with TRBJ1-2; D is unclear. With 0 bases removed from V and 8 bases from J, the gap between germline ends came to 16 bases. The CDR3 totals 14 residues. Per germline, CDR1 GTSNPN and CDR2 SVGIG (reference sequence). As DNA, the CDR3 is TGTGCCTGGAGTGTAAATATCGCTCGTCGGGGCTACACCTTC. It yields the protein CAWSVNIARRGYTF.

This sequence joins TRBV5-6 and TRBJ2-7; D possibly corresponds to TRBD2 (6 bases). V was clipped by 4 bases and J by 2 bases, with 10 bases between them. This CDR3 contains 13 residues. The germline gives CDR1 SGHDT, CDR2 YYEEEE. The CDR3 DNA sequence: TGTGCCAGCAGCCGCGGACTAACCTACGAGCAGTACTTC. Its protein is CASSRGLTYEQYF.

The V and J genes are TRBV30 and TRBJ2-5; unclear D gene. The CDR3 contains 12 residues. The V end lost 0 bases, the J end lost 5 bases, and 7 bases lay between the germline ends. CDR1 is GTSNPN, CDR2 SVGIG, per germline (reference sequence). The CDR3 DNA follows: TGTGCCTGGAGTGTACTCGGGGAGACCCAGTACTTC. Translated, it gives CAWSVLGETQYF.

This clone has more than one count but fewer than ten. The J gene is TRBJ1-6, the V gene TRBV7-8, with D hard to call. V lost 0 bases, J lost 1 base, and 1 base lay in between. This CDR3 is 14 amino acids long. Looked up from germline, CDR1 is SGHVS and CDR2 is FQNEAQ. CDR3 loop: CASSLASYNSPLHF. The CDR3 region has the DNA TGTGCCAGCAGCTTAGCTTCCTATAATTCACCCCTCCACTTT.

The chain has TRBV30 and TRBJ1-4, with D maybe TRBD1 (6 bases). This CDR3 spans 14 amino acids. Germline V gene lookup returns CDR1 GTSNPN and CDR2 SVGIG (reference sequence). Trimming shortened V by 5 bases and J by 8 bases, and 18 bases separated the two germline ends. This chain's CDR3 is CAWAIGGQWEKLFF. The CDR3 DNA sequence: TGTGCCTGGGCTATCGGGGGCCAGTGGGAAAAACTGTTTTTT. Based on the CDR3 plus reference TRBV30 and TRBJ1-4, the full variable domain is SQTIHQWPATLVQPVGSPLSLECTVEGTSNPNLYWYRQAAGRGLQLLFYSVGIGQISSEVPQNLSASRPQDRQFILSSKKLLLSDSGFYLCAWAIGGQWEKLFFGSGTQLSVL.

The gene calls are TRBV10-3 and TRBJ2-5; D is perhaps TRBD2 (6 bases). This CDR3 contains 14 residues. The V end lost 6 bases, the J end lost 1 base, and 12 bases lay between the germline ends. CDR1 and CDR2 (germline): ENHRY, SYGVKD. The CDR3 region has the DNA TGTGCCATCAGCGGGGCGGGGCCCCAAGAGACCCAGTACTTC. Amino acid sequence: CAISGAGPQETQYF.

This clone occurred a few times. The rearrangement joins TRBV11-2 to TRBJ1-3; the D is unclear. The CDR3 runs 16 residues. Germline V CDR1 and CDR2: SGHAT, FQNNGV. Deletions cut 0 bases from V and 0 bases from J, with 9 bases between. The CDR3 region is CASSLDLPNSGNTIYF. The CDR3 DNA sequence: TGTGCCAGCAGCTTAGATTTGCCGAACTCTGGAAACACCATATATTTT.

This clone has just a few counts. The rearrangement links TRBV7-2 to TRBJ2-5; D not resolved. This CDR3 has 14 residues. V gave up 5 bases and J gave up 1 base, with 11 bases separating them. The germline gives CDR1 SGHTA, CDR2 FQGNSA. CDR3 in amino acids: CASSPGRAQETQYF. For the CDR3, the DNA is TGTGCCAGCAGCCCCGGAAGGGCCCAAGAGACCCAGTACTTC.

The V gene is TRBV7-8, the J gene TRBJ2-3; 9 nucleotides agree with TRBD1. The germline V gene has CDR1 SGHVS and CDR2 FQNEAQ. The CDR3 length is 16 residues. J gave up 0 bases and V 1 base, and 2 bases lay outside the gene matches. CDR3 region: CASSLGTGVSTDTQYF. The CDR3 nucleotides are TGTGCCAGCAGCTTAGGGACAGGGGTGAGCACAGATACGCAGTATTTT. Drawing the rest from reference TRBV7-8 and TRBJ2-3, the complete variable domain is GAGVSQSPRYKVAKRGQDVALRCDPISGHVSLFWYQQALGQGPEFLTYFQNEAQLDKSGLPSDRFFAERPEGSVSTLKIQRTQQEDSAVYLCASSLGTGVSTDTQYFGPGTRLTVL.

V gene TRBV9 combines with J gene TRBJ2-6; 8 nucleotides align to TRBD1. CDR3 length equals 16 residues. The germline V gene encodes CDR1 SGDLS and CDR2 YYNGEE. The J segment lost 2 bases and the V segment lost 4 bases, leaving 5 bases of the junction unmatched. The CDR3 nucleotides read TGTGCCAGCAGCCGGACAGGGATGGCTGGGGCCAACGTCCTGACTTTC. Residues: CASSRTGMAGANVLTF.

The rearrangement links TRBV30 to TRBJ2-7, with 7 positions matching TRBD2. Germline assignment: CDR1 GTSNPN and CDR2 SVGIG (reference sequence). CDR3 length: 13 residues. The V segment lost 0 bases and the J segment 12 bases; nucleotides outside the gene matches: 11. The CDR3 DNA sequence: TGTGCCTGGAGTGTAAAAGGGACTACTCTCCCGTACTTC. Translated, it gives CAWSVKGTTLPYF.

The CDR3 protein is CASSRMGQAETQYF. Written as DNA, the CDR3 is TGTGCCAGCAGCCGTATGGGACAGGCCGAGACCCAGTACTTC. V is TRBV7-2 and J is TRBJ2-5; 8 bases fit TRBD1. Germline V lookup: CDR1 SGHTA, CDR2 FQGNSA. J was trimmed by 5 bases and V by 5 bases; bases with no gene match: 7. This CDR3 contains 14 residues.

The J gene is TRBJ1-2, the V gene TRBV30, with 8 bases that match TRBD1. V was pared by 7 bases and J by 5 bases, with 6 bases of the junction left unmatched. Germline V gene sequence: CDR1 GTSNPN, CDR2 SVGIG (reference sequence). The CDR3 loop spans 12 amino acids. In nucleotides, the CDR3 is TGTGCCTACGGACAGGGTGGGTATGGCTACACCTTC. The encoded protein is CAYGQGGYGYTF.

This clone was seen a single time. The V and J genes are TRBV10-2 and TRBJ1-5; weak D call: TRBD1 (6 bases). This CDR3 is 14 amino acids long. Per the germline V gene, CDR1 is WSHSY and CDR2 is SAAADI. With 7 bases removed from V and 4 bases from J, the gap between germline ends came to 14 bases. The CDR3 DNA sequence: TGCGCCAGCACCCAGGGGATGAAGAATCAGCCCCAGCATTTT. It codes for CASTQGMKNQPQHF.

This sequence joins TRBV10-3 and TRBJ1-1, with a possible D match to TRBD1 (5 bases). Germline lookup yields CDR1 ENHRY and CDR2 SYGVKD. Trimming took 3 bases from V and 5 from J, leaving 13 bases between them. This CDR3 is built from 14 residues. The CDR3 protein is CAISDRQSRTEAFF. CDR3 in DNA: TGTGCCATCAGTGACCGACAGTCCCGGACTGAAGCTTTCTTT.

V and J are TRBV7-2 and TRBJ2-3; a weak D match, TRBD2 (6 bases). The CDR3 runs to 17 residues. Germline loops: CDR1 SGHTA, CDR2 FQGNSA. The V gene lost 5 bases and the J gene lost 5 bases, with 23 bases spanning the gap. CDR3: CASSPPRGGGARDTQYF. In DNA form, the CDR3 reads TGTGCCAGCAGCCCTCCCCGCGGCGGCGGGGCAAGAGATACGCAGTATTTT.

The chain is built from TRBV7-9 and TRBJ2-3, with D possibly called TRBD1 or TRBD2 (5 bases each). This CDR3 contains 13 residues. With 11 bases removed from V and 0 bases from J, the gap between germline ends came to 12 bases. CDR1 is SEHNR and CDR2 is FQNEAQ in the germline V gene (reference sequence). DNA for the CDR3: TGTGCCTGGGGGTGGGGGAGCACAGATACGCAGTATTTT. Protein: CAWGWGSTDTQYF.

V and J are TRBV13 and TRBJ2-1; 10 positions agree with TRBD1. In germline, CDR1 is PRHDT, CDR2 FYEKMQ (reference sequence). Trimming at V came to 8 bases and at J to 5 bases, leaving 15 bases not matched to a gene. This CDR3 is built from 17 residues. CDR3 residues: CASGDQRQGAFHNEQFF. The CDR3 coding sequence is TGTGCCAGCGGCGACCAGAGACAGGGGGCCTTCCACAATGAGCAGTTCTTC. Filled out from reference TRBV13 and TRBJ2-1, the complete variable domain reads AAGVIQSPRHLIKEKRETATLKCYPIPRHDTVYWYQQGPGQDPQFLISFYEKMQSDKGSIPDRFSAQQFSDYHSELNMSSLELGDSALYFCASGDQRQGAFHNEQFFGPGTRLTVL.

The CDR3 coding sequence is TGTGCCAGCAGCCAACTGGGAGATACGCAGTATTTT. Protein product: CASSQLGDTQYF. The chain employs TRBV4-2 and TRBJ2-3; no clear D. The CDR3 has 12 residues. Germline CDR1 reads LGHNA; CDR2 reads YNFKEQ. Between the trimmed V and J ends, which lost 2 bases and 5 bases, there was a span of 5 bases.

The chain couples TRBV7-2 to TRBJ1-5; perhaps TRBD1 as D (6 bases). From germline, CDR1 is SGHTA and CDR2 FQGNSA. V lost 2 bases and J lost 1, with 12 bases in between. CDR3 length equals 16 residues. The chain's CDR3 is CASSLLGGLSNQPQHF. The CDR3 DNA is TGTGCCAGCAGCTTATTGGGGGGCCTAAGCAATCAGCCCCAGCATTTT. Using reference TRBV7-2 and TRBJ1-5 for the parts outside the CDR3, the full variable domain is GAGVSQSPSNKVTEKGKDVELRCDPISGHTALYWYRQSLGQGLEFLIYFQGNSAPDKSGLPSDRFSAERTGGSVSTLTIQRTQQEDSAVYLCASSLLGGLSNQPQHFGDGTRLSIL.

This clone came up once. The V gene is TRBV7-8, the J gene TRBJ1-5; 7 bases align to TRBD1. The CDR3 runs 15 residues. Germline values: CDR1 SGHVS, CDR2 FQNEAQ. V lost 5 bases and J lost 7; bases outside the gene matches: 11. CDR3 in amino acids: CASSQGGESKQPQHF. CDR3 nucleotides: TGTGCCAGCAGCCAGGGGGGGGAATCGAAGCAGCCCCAGCATTTT.

This chain joins TRBV5-1 and TRBJ1-4, with D uncertain. V lost 0 bases to trimming and J lost 3 bases, with 6 bases between them. Looked up from germline, CDR1 is SGHRS and CDR2 is YFSETQ. The CDR3 extends over 14 amino acids. This CDR3 reads CASSLEDPNEKLFF. In nucleotides, the CDR3 is TGCGCCAGCAGCTTGGAAGATCCTAATGAAAAACTGTTTTTT. Full variable domain (remainder filled in from reference TRBV5-1 and TRBJ1-4): KAGVTQTPRYLIKTRGQQVTLSCSPISGHRSVSWYQQTPGQGLQFLFEYFSETQRNKGNFPGRFSGRQFSNSRSEMNVSTLELGDSALYLCASSLEDPNEKLFFGSGTQLSVL.

V is TRBV5-1 and J is TRBJ1-1, with D possibly being TRBD1 (6 bases). Germline CDR1 and CDR2: SGHRS and YFSETQ. Trimming took off 0 bases at V and 2 bases at J, with 20 bases between the two ends. This CDR3 comprises 18 residues. CDR3 residues: CASSLEGGPTVRNTEAFF. Written as DNA, the CDR3 is TGCGCCAGCAGCTTGGAAGGGGGACCCACTGTAAGAAACACTGAAGCTTTCTTT.

The chain recombines TRBV18 with TRBJ1-5; D is uncertain. CDR3 length: 13 residues. The germline V and J ends were trimmed by 6 bases and 4 bases, with 10 bases remaining between them. Per the germline V gene, CDR1 is KGHSH and CDR2 is LQKENI. The CDR3 nucleotides are TGTGCCAGCTCCCCCGGGTCTAATCAGCCCCAGCATTTT. Translated, it gives CASSPGSNQPQHF.

The chain employs TRBV15 and TRBJ1-5; the match to TRBD1 covers 7 bases. Per the germline V gene, CDR1 is LNHNV and CDR2 is YYDKDF (reference sequence). CDR3 length: 15 amino acids. V was clipped by 2 bases and J by 5 bases; unmatched bases: 6. The CDR3 nucleotides are TGTGCCACCAGCAGAACCGGAGACAGGGATCAGCCCCAGCATTTT. As protein: CATSRTGDRDQPQHF.